This T cell receptor beta chain comes out of a study of cytomegalovirus exposure and HLA in healthy donors. As to this clone: Antigen specificity is unknown. The junction shows a germline mismatch at one end, possibly a read error.

The PCR employed 60 Vbeta primers together with 13 Jbeta primers. Sequenced by immunoSEQ multiplex PCR; TCRdb stores in-frame clones only, minus some. The sample shows 150,000 to 200,000 clones, approximately 67% of them seen only once. Broader study findings: With later analysis, a missense DCLRE1C variant became linked to TCR beta V- and J-gene trimming. In most subjects, TCR beta sequences reportedly gave accurate predictions of HLA-A and HLA-B alleles. HLA alleles showed associations with 15,000 to 20,000 TCR beta sequences in a later analysis, at a 0.05 false discovery rate. Among TCR beta chains of equal frequency, HLA-associated ones were more clonally expanded in a later analysis.

Germline-derived CDR1 and CDR2 are SSHAT and FNYEAQ (reference sequence). The length of the CDR3 is 14 residues. The J gene is TRBJ2-3, the V gene TRBV7-7; D is perhaps TRBD1 or TRBD2 (5 bases each). The TCR was taken from a woman younger than 30 in good health and CMV-seropositive. Sequencing was carried out using PBMCs. CDR3 sequence: CASSLGASSDTQYF. The CDR3 region has the DNA TGTGCTAGCAGCTTAGGGGCTAGCTCAGATACGCAGTATTTT.